Following are 13 T cell receptor beta chains from one sample sequenced in a study of blood T cell repertoires in COVID-19. Data came from immunoSEQ multiplex PCR; TCRdb stores just in-frame clones and leaves some out. Of around 260,000 clones detected, 80% to 95% appear once; the ten largest clones hold about 1.1%. The sample comprised PBMCs or T cells enriched from blood (not recorded which). Receptors originate from a woman aged 25 to 39 who had recovered from COVID-19.

The chain joins TRBV30 to TRBJ2-7; 14 bases align to TRBD2. The germline CDR1 and CDR2 sequences are GTSNPN and SVGIG (reference sequence). This CDR3 region has 15 residues. Losses at the gene ends were 2 bases for V and 7 bases for J; bases not matched to a gene: 7. CDR3 coding DNA: TGTGCCTGGAGTAGACCGGGACTAGCGGGAGAAGAGCAGTACTTC. Protein product: CAWSRPGLAGEEQYF.

The rearrangement links TRBV29-1 to TRBJ2-2; 14 positions match TRBD2. The V gene end was trimmed by 5 bases and the J gene end by 3 bases; junction bases not matched to a gene: 8. The CDR3 consists of 17 residues. The germline V gene encodes CDR1 SQVTM and CDR2 ANQGSEA. This CDR3 reads CSVRLAGGNSYTGELFF. The CDR3 DNA reads as TGCAGCGTTCGACTAGCGGGAGGGAATTCGTACACCGGGGAGCTGTTTTTT.

The chain links TRBV7-9 to TRBJ2-2, with D perhaps TRBD1 (5 bases). The CDR3 is 14 residues long. Germline V CDR1 and CDR2: SEHNR, FQNEAQ (reference sequence). V was shortened by 2 bases and J by 4 bases, with 8 bases between the two germline ends. The CDR3 DNA is TGTGCCAGCAGCTTAACAGGCCCCACCGGGGAGCTGTTTTTT. It codes for CASSLTGPTGELFF.

CDR3 sequence: CASSKQATNEKLFF. CDR3 coding DNA: TGTGCCAGTAGTAAACAGGCAACTAATGAAAAACTGTTTTTT. This chain joins TRBV19 and TRBJ1-4; D may be TRBD1 (5 bases). The CDR3 runs 14 residues. Germline V lookup: CDR1 LNHDA, CDR2 SQIVND (reference sequence). V was cut by 4 bases and J by 0 bases, with 6 bases left in between.

The CDR3 protein is CASSYRGDFNNEQFF. The CDR3 DNA follows: TGTGCCAGCAGCTACAGGGGGGACTTTAACAATGAGCAGTTCTTC. The chain uses TRBV7-3 and TRBJ2-1; the match to TRBD1 covers 8 bases. The CDR3 totals 15 residues. Per germline, CDR1 SGHTA and CDR2 FQGTGA. V shed 4 bases and J 5 bases; nucleotides not matched to a gene: 7.

The rearrangement links TRBV7-3 to TRBJ2-1, with 8 bases lining up with TRBD2. Per the germline V gene, CDR1 is SGHTA and CDR2 is FQGTGA. The J segment lost 6 bases and the V segment lost 8 bases, leaving 3 bases of the junction unmatched. CDR3 length equals 12 residues. This CDR3 is CASGTRGNEQFF. In nucleotides, the CDR3 is TGTGCCAGCGGGACTAGGGGCAATGAGCAGTTCTTC.

The V call is TRBV6-5, the J call TRBJ2-7, with 9 bases aligning to TRBD1. The CDR3 sequence is 15 residues long. Germline lookup yields CDR1 MNHEY and CDR2 SVGAGI. With V trimmed by 7 bases and J by 1 base, 8 bases remained unmatched. The CDR3 is CASNLGQGVSYEQYF. CDR3 nucleotides: TGTGCCAGCAACCTGGGACAGGGCGTTTCCTACGAGCAGTACTTC.

Written as DNA, the CDR3 is TGCGCCAGCAGTGAGAGACATTCTGAGGGGGCACTCCATGAAAAACTGTTTTTT. The encoded protein is CASSERHSEGALHEKLFF. This chain joins TRBV10-1 and TRBJ1-4; 7 positions match TRBD1. The germline V gene has CDR1 WNHNN and CDR2 SYGVQD (reference sequence). The trim removed 2 bases at V and 6 bases at J, leaving 15 bases unmatched. The CDR3 spans 18 residues.

DNA for the CDR3: TGTGCCAGCAGCTTCCCCGGGACTAGCGCCGTTAGCTCCTACAATGAGCAGTTCTTC. Its protein product is CASSFPGTSAVSSYNEQFF. The V and J genes are TRBV5-4 and TRBJ2-1, with TRBD2 matching over 10 bases. V lost 2 bases, J lost 0 bases, and 11 bases stayed unmatched. Germline-derived CDR1 and CDR2 are SGHNT and YYREEE (reference sequence). The CDR3 is 19 amino acids.

This clone showed up just once. This chain joins TRBV6-5 and TRBJ2-3; possibly TRBD1 for D (6 bases). CDR3 length equals 13 residues. The germline CDR1 and CDR2 sequences are MNHEY and SVGAGI. The V end was cut by 6 bases, the J end by 1 base, with 8 bases between. The CDR3 spells CASRGAGTDTQYF. Written as DNA, the CDR3 is TGTGCCAGCAGGGGGGCAGGCACAGATACGCAGTATTTT.

The J gene is TRBJ2-5, the V gene TRBV5-8, with 7 bases fitting TRBD1. V gave up 5 bases and J gave up 4 bases; unmatched junction bases: 17. The CDR3 covers 17 residues. Looked up from germline, CDR1 is SGHTS and CDR2 is YDEGEE. DNA for the CDR3: TGTGCCAGCAGTCGACACCTAGGGGGCGCGAGGGGAGAGACCCAGTACTTC. It yields the protein CASSRHLGGARGETQYF.

The chain combines TRBV11-2 with TRBJ2-3; D ambiguous. CDR1 is SGHAT and CDR2 is FQNNGV in the germline V gene. CDR3 length equals 14 residues. V gave up 1 base and J gave up 4 bases, with 9 bases separating them. In nucleotides, the CDR3 is TGTGCCAGCAGCTTAGCCCCGAGCGCAGATACGCAGTATTTT. It yields the protein CASSLAPSADTQYF. Complete variable domain (other parts from reference TRBV11-2 and TRBJ2-3): EAGVAQSPRYKIIEKRQSVAFWCNPISGHATLYWYQQILGQGPKLLIQFQNNGVVDDSQLPKDRFSAERLKGVDSTLKIQPAKLEDSAVYLCASSLAPSADTQYFGPGTRLTVL.

The chain has TRBV27 and TRBJ2-7; maybe TRBD2 (5 bases). Trimming shortened V by 4 bases and J by 5 bases, and 15 bases separated the two germline ends. The CDR3 extends over 14 amino acids. Germline CDR1 reads MNHEY; CDR2 reads SMNVEV (reference sequence). This chain's CDR3 is CASSSFGGKNEQYF. The CDR3 region has the DNA TGTGCCAGCAGTTCTTTCGGAGGAAAGAACGAGCAGTACTTC.